The sequence of this T cell receptor (beta chain) was determined in a study of regulatory T cells in long-lasting Graves disease. Both iRepertoire HTBI primers and Arm-PCR of CDR3 regions were used to build the TCR beta libraries. TCRdb reprocessed the multiplex PCR reads with MiXCR, giving one entry per CDR3 protein. Among 360,000 or so distinct CDR3 sequences, roughly 25% were seen once, and the ten largest hold around 30%. The time point is: persistent/refractory GD, antithyroid drugs over 5 years with positive TRAb. Preparation of the TCR library used RNA extracted from PBMCs. This clonotype was counted many times. This clonotype originated in a woman in her thirties or forties with Graves disease. Specimen: peripheral blood mononuclear cells (PBMCs), collected when the disease was refractory, from a patient treated with antithyroid drugs.

The CDR3 DNA follows: TGTGCCAGCAGTGATACTAGTCCCTACGAGCAGTACTTC. Translation gives CASSDTSPYEQYF. V and J are TRBV12-3 or TRBV12-4 and TRBJ2-7; TRBD2 might be the D (5 bases). This CDR3 comprises 13 residues. The V and J ends lost 5 bases and 2 bases respectively, with 10 bases between them.